This T cell receptor beta chain is drawn from a study of T cell responses to AZD1222 COVID-19 vaccine. The CDR3 consists of 11 residues. The germline V and J ends were trimmed by 3 bases and 10 bases, with 7 bases remaining between them. Germline V gives CDR1 SGHAT, CDR2 FQNNGV. This table comes from immunoSEQ multiplex PCR, and its TCRdb copy is limited to in-frame clones, with some not included. The sample consists of 95,000 to 100,000 clones, just over 85% of them appearing once. Details on this clone: Its antigen remains unidentified.

Study-wide findings and caveats: Unmutated variant regions are reportedly targeted by nearly half of spike-specific TCRs.

Here the sequenced sample was peripheral blood, taken on day 0 of AZD1222 vaccination. The receptor's source is an adult in good health. The chain is built from TRBV11-2 and TRBJ2-1, with a possible D match to TRBD2 (6 bases). The CDR3: CASSFTSEQFF. CDR3 in DNA: TGTGCCAGCAGCTTTACTAGCGAGCAGTTCTTC.